What follows are 32 T cell receptor beta chains derived from one specimen sequenced in a study of response to subunit inactivated influenza vaccine. Each CDR3 protein is one row after TCRdb ran MiXCR on the RT-PCR reads. The sample carries around 650,000 distinct CDR3 sequences, 15% to 18% recorded once. Sequenced here: PBMCs from blood, sampled 12 days after vaccination. The receptors here all came from a man aged 50 to 59 who received an inactivated influenza vaccine.

The chain uses TRBV7-8 and TRBJ2-7; D perhaps matches TRBD2 (6 bases). V was cut by 2 bases and J by 2 bases, with 19 bases left in between. Germline loops: CDR1 SGHVS, CDR2 FQNEAQ. This CDR3 has 17 residues. CDR3 residues: CASSLFWWGGDPYEQYF. The CDR3 nucleotides read TGTGCCAGCAGCTTATTTTGGTGGGGAGGCGACCCCTACGAGCAGTACTTC. Full variable domain (remainder filled in from reference TRBV7-8 and TRBJ2-7): GAGVSQSPRYKVAKRGQDVALRCDPISGHVSLFWYQQALGQGPEFLTYFQNEAQLDKSGLPSDRFFAERPEGSVSTLKIQRTQQEDSAVYLCASSLFWWGGDPYEQYFGPGTRLTVT.

The CDR3 DNA follows: TGTGCCAGCAGTTTATTGGCAACAGGGTCCGACGAGCAGTACTTC. Protein: CASSLLATGSDEQYF. J is TRBJ2-7 and V is TRBV28; D possibly corresponds to TRBD1 (6 bases). Germline CDR1 MDHEN, CDR2 SYDVKM. V dropped 1 base and J dropped 5 bases, with 15 bases sitting between them. This CDR3 contains 15 residues.

This clonotype appeared a few times. V gene TRBV7-9 combines with J gene TRBJ2-1, with 7 bases aligning to TRBD2. V shed 8 bases and J 7 bases; nucleotides not matched to a gene: 11. The CDR3 runs to 14 residues. The germline CDR1 and CDR2 sequences are SEHNR and FQNEAQ (reference sequence). This chain's CDR3 is CASERGGSGNEQFF. In DNA form, the CDR3 reads TGTGCCAGCGAGCGGGGAGGTAGCGGGAATGAGCAGTTCTTC.

This clonotype was seen a few times. The V and J genes are TRBV28 and TRBJ2-7; D not resolved. CDR1 is MDHEN and CDR2 is SYDVKM in the germline V gene. The CDR3 covers 14 residues. Trimming pared 5 bases from V and 5 bases from J, leaving 16 bases between. CDR3 region: CASSPQTQGNEQYF. The CDR3 DNA is TGTGCCAGCAGTCCCCAGACCCAAGGGAACGAGCAGTACTTC.

The genes are TRBV30 and TRBJ2-1; D perhaps matches TRBD1 (5 bases). CDR1 is GTSNPN, CDR2 SVGIG, per germline (reference sequence). The CDR3 length is 16 residues. The V end lost 0 bases, the J end lost 4 bases, and 16 bases lay between the germline ends. CDR3 in DNA: TGTGCCTGGAGTGTACAGGAACGTATCGGATACAATGAGCAGTTCTTC. Encoded protein: CAWSVQERIGYNEQFF.

This clonotype was observed a few times. The chain recombines TRBV30 with TRBJ2-7, with D possibly matching TRBD1 (6 bases). V lost 3 bases to trimming and J lost 5 bases, with 20 bases between them. This CDR3 comprises 15 residues. Germline V gene lookup returns CDR1 GTSNPN and CDR2 SVGIG (reference sequence). CDR3 in amino acids: CAWSRHQGGNNEQYF. The CDR3 bases are TGTGCCTGGAGCCGACACCAAGGGGGAAACAACGAGCAGTACTTC.

This clonotype was observed a handful of times. The chain links TRBV5-1 to TRBJ2-1; TRBD2 matches at 14 bases. With 0 bases clipped from V and 0 bases from J, the junction kept 14 bases outside the gene matches. The CDR3 extends over 22 amino acids. The V gene's germline CDR1 is SGHRS and CDR2 YFSETQ. CDR3 in amino acids: CASSLDRTGLAGGMSSYNEQFF. CDR3 nucleotides: TGCGCCAGCAGCTTGGACAGGACCGGACTAGCGGGAGGAATGAGCTCCTACAATGAGCAGTTCTTC.

DNA of the CDR3: TGTGCCAGCAGCTTAGCGTGGGGTATGGAGACCCAGTACTTC. This encodes CASSLAWGMETQYF. The V call is TRBV7-9, the J call TRBJ2-5, with D unresolved. V lost 0 bases, J lost 5 bases, and 10 bases lay in between. CDR1 and CDR2 from the germline V gene are SEHNR and FQNEAQ (reference sequence). This CDR3 has 14 residues.

This clonotype was counted many times. V gene TRBV20-1 combines with J gene TRBJ1-1, with a possible D match to TRBD1 (5 bases). Germline CDR1 DFQATT, CDR2 SNEGSKA (reference sequence). V was trimmed by 0 bases and J by 3 bases, leaving 11 bases between them. The CDR3 is 14 residues long. The CDR3 sequence is CSARDIQGYTEAFF. The DNA of the CDR3 is TGCAGTGCTAGAGATATTCAGGGATACACTGAAGCTTTCTTT.

Only a few counts were recorded for this clonotype. The chain is built from TRBV4-2 and TRBJ2-7; 8 nucleotides align to TRBD2. V dropped 1 base and J dropped 3; count of bases not matched to a gene: 8. The CDR3 consists of 16 residues. CDR1 LGHNA and CDR2 YNFKEQ come from the germline V gene. The CDR3 DNA reads TGTGCCAGCAGCCAAGCGATACTAGCGGCGGACTACGAGCAGTACTTC. Residues: CASSQAILAADYEQYF.

In this sample, this clonotype turned up a few times. The rearrangement links TRBV15 to TRBJ1-1; 11 bases match TRBD1. Trimming cost V 0 bases and J 9 bases; bases outside gene matches: 12. CDR1 and CDR2 from the germline V gene are LNHNV and YYDKDF (reference sequence). This CDR3 comprises 17 residues. CDR3 sequence reads: CATSREFLTGQGDQAFF. The CDR3 bases are TGTGCCACCAGCAGAGAATTTCTGACGGGACAGGGGGACCAAGCTTTCTTT.

This clonotype occurred many times. The V call is TRBV3-1, the J call TRBJ2-7; D remains unclear. CDR1 and CDR2 (germline): LGHDT, YNNKEL (reference sequence). The CDR3 has 13 residues. Trimming cost V 1 base and J 3 bases, with 7 bases left between them. CDR3 DNA sequence: TGTGCCAGCAGCCAAGGGTCGTTCTACGAGCAGTACTTC. Translation gives CASSQGSFYEQYF.

This chain connects TRBV20-1 to TRBJ2-3; a weak D match, TRBD2 (5 bases). From germline, CDR1 is DFQATT and CDR2 SNEGSKA (reference sequence). The CDR3 loop spans 12 amino acids. Trimming took off 6 bases at V and 1 base at J, with 8 bases between the two ends. As DNA, the CDR3 is TGCAGTGCGGGAGACGGCACAGATACGCAGTATTTT. It yields the protein CSAGDGTDTQYF.

The sample holds a few counts of this clonotype. The J gene is TRBJ2-7, the V gene TRBV7-9; 12 nucleotides line up with TRBD1. V was clipped by 5 bases and J by 0 bases; unmatched bases: 8. This CDR3 spans 17 amino acids. In germline, CDR1 is SEHNR, CDR2 FQNEAQ (reference sequence). CDR3 amino acids: CASSQGQGAFHSYEQYF. The CDR3, as DNA: TGTGCCAGCAGCCAGGGACAGGGGGCCTTCCACTCCTACGAGCAGTACTTC.

For the CDR3, the DNA is TGTGCCAGCAGTTTGGTCCCGGGACCAAAAATCACAGATACGCAGTATTTT. Protein product: CASSLVPGPKITDTQYF. The V and J genes are TRBV28 and TRBJ2-3; either TRBD1 or TRBD2 may fit D (5 bases each). This CDR3 spans 17 amino acids. Germline CDR1 and CDR2: MDHEN and SYDVKM. With 3 bases removed from V and 2 bases from J, the gap between germline ends came to 18 bases.

A few counts support this clonotype. The chain uses TRBV5-1 and TRBJ1-1; D gene uncertain. CDR3 size: 15 residues. Germline CDR1 and CDR2: SGHRS and YFSETQ. The V gene lost 0 bases and the J gene lost 10 bases, with 19 bases spanning the gap. For the CDR3, the DNA is TGCGCCAGCAGCTTGGGAGTCAAAGAGGGCGGAGGAGCTTTCTTT. Protein product: CASSLGVKEGGGAFF.

In its sample, this clonotype was seen a few times. V gene TRBV5-1 combines with J gene TRBJ2-7; TRBD1 might be the D (5 bases). The CDR3 runs to 15 residues. Trimming took off 0 bases at V and 2 bases at J, with 12 bases between the two ends. The germline gives CDR1 SGHRS, CDR2 YFSETQ. The CDR3 sequence is CASSLERGPAYEQYF. CDR3 in DNA: TGCGCCAGCAGCTTGGAAAGGGGTCCCGCCTACGAGCAGTACTTC.

V and J are TRBV11-1 and TRBJ2-7; 8 nucleotides align to TRBD1. Germline lookup yields CDR1 SGHAT and CDR2 FQDESV (reference sequence). V lost 2 bases to trimming and J lost 4 bases; unmatched junction nucleotides: 22. The length of the CDR3 is 20 residues. The CDR3 sequence: CASSLTLLKSRGPARYEQYF. In DNA form, the CDR3 reads TGTGCCAGCAGCTTAACCCTTTTAAAGTCCAGGGGGCCCGCAAGATACGAGCAGTACTTC.

The chain recombines TRBV20-1 with TRBJ1-1; 9 bases fit TRBD1. From germline, CDR1 is DFQATT and CDR2 SNEGSKA (reference sequence). Trimming took 3 bases from V and 1 from J; bases not matched to a gene: 3. CDR3 size: 14 residues. In DNA, the CDR3 is TGCAGTGCTAGCCGACAGGGGGGGAACACTGAAGCTTTCTTT. Translation: CSASRQGGNTEAFF.

This clonotype showed up many times. The chain's CDR3 is CASSYGQGEAFF. DNA of the CDR3: TGTGCCAGCAGCTACGGACAGGGGGAAGCTTTCTTT. This sequence joins TRBV7-9 and TRBJ1-1, with 9 bases matching TRBD1. The CDR3 consists of 12 residues. Per germline, CDR1 SEHNR and CDR2 FQNEAQ (reference sequence). The ends lost 4 bases at V and 8 bases at J; junction bases unmatched: 2.

V and J are TRBV7-8 and TRBJ2-5; 10 nucleotides agree with TRBD2. The CDR3 covers 16 residues. Germline lookup yields CDR1 SGHVS and CDR2 FQNEAQ. With 1 base clipped from V and 4 bases from J, the junction kept 6 bases outside the gene matches. The CDR3 spells CASSLELAGIPETQYF. CDR3 nucleotides: TGTGCCAGCAGCTTAGAACTAGCGGGGATCCCAGAGACCCAGTACTTC.

The chain couples TRBV5-1 to TRBJ2-7; 7 positions agree with TRBD1. Per germline, CDR1 SGHRS and CDR2 YFSETQ. The CDR3 contains 13 residues. Germline trimming cut 1 base from V and 4 bases from J; bases unmatched to any gene: 2. CDR3 region: CASSLPDRYEQYF. The DNA of the CDR3 is TGCGCCAGCAGCTTGCCGGACAGGTACGAGCAGTACTTC.

V is TRBV12-3 or TRBV12-4 and J is TRBJ1-6, with unresolved D. This CDR3 contains 18 residues. With 3 bases removed from V and 0 bases from J, the gap between germline ends came to 15 bases. The CDR3 bases are TGTGCCAGCAGTTTCCACCGTCGCGGCCTCTCCTATAATTCACCCCTCCACTTT. It codes for CASSFHRRGLSYNSPLHF.

The chain links TRBV5-6 to TRBJ1-2; D possibly corresponds to TRBD1 (5 bases). The V end was cut by 5 bases, the J end by 0 bases, with 17 bases between. Germline lookup yields CDR1 SGHDT and CDR2 YYEEEE. CDR3 length: 16 amino acids. The DNA for the CDR3 is TGTGCCAGCAGTCCTCGTGTGAGGGGTGCTAACTATGGCTACACCTTC. Its translation: CASSPRVRGANYGYTF.

The chain uses TRBV6-2 or TRBV6-3 and TRBJ2-1; D is unclear. The length of the CDR3 is 13 residues. V was cut by 0 bases and J by 6 bases, with 6 bases left in between. CDR1 is MNHEY, CDR2 SVGEGT, per germline. This CDR3 is CASSYSQSNEQFF. The CDR3 DNA reads TGTGCCAGCAGTTACTCCCAGTCCAATGAGCAGTTCTTC.

This clonotype was picked up a small number of times. Germline is not matched at one junction end, which may reflect a read error. The chain uses TRBV7-9 and TRBJ2-7; D perhaps matches TRBD1 (6 bases). The CDR3 extends over 11 amino acids. The germline CDR1 and CDR2 sequences are SEHNR and FQNEAQ (reference sequence). For the CDR3, the DNA is TGTGCCAGCAGCCAGATGGGGGCCCCTAACTTC. It is translated as CASSQMGAPNF. Based on the CDR3 plus reference TRBV7-9 and TRBJ2-7, the full variable domain is DTGVSQNPRHKITKRGQNVTFRCDPISEHNRLYWYRQTLGQGPEFLTYFQNEAQLEKSRLLSDRFSAERPKGSFSTLEIQRTEQGDSAMYLCASSQMGAPNFGPGTRLTVT.

This chain joins TRBV4-1 and TRBJ1-2; TRBD1 might be the D (6 bases). V was pared by 0 bases and J by 2 bases, with 10 bases between. Germline CDR1 reads MGHRA; CDR2 reads YSYEKL. The CDR3 is made up of 15 amino acids. CDR3 nucleotide sequence: TGCGCCAGCAGCCAAGATTGGGACACAAACTATGGCTACACCTTC. As protein: CASSQDWDTNYGYTF.

The chain carries TRBV6-5 and TRBJ2-3; 10 bases fit TRBD2. CDR3 size: 15 residues. CDR1 is MNHEY and CDR2 is SVGAGI in the germline V gene. V shed 6 bases, J shed 5 bases, and the junction held 8 bases outside the gene matches. The CDR3: CASRSGLAAEDTQYF. The CDR3 DNA is TGTGCCAGCAGATCCGGACTAGCGGCAGAAGATACGCAGTATTTT.

The sample holds many counts of this clonotype. The chain links TRBV4-2 to TRBJ2-3, with 16 nucleotides matching TRBD2. Germline CDR1 is LGHNA and CDR2 is YNFKEQ. This CDR3 comprises 17 residues. With V trimmed by 3 bases and J by 2 bases, 2 bases remained unmatched. The CDR3 reads CASSQGLAGGYTDTQYF. In DNA form, the CDR3 reads TGTGCCAGCAGCCAGGGACTAGCGGGGGGGTACACAGATACGCAGTATTTT.

This clonotype showed up many times. The J gene is TRBJ2-3, the V gene TRBV12-3 or TRBV12-4; D call uncertain. The CDR3 runs to 15 residues. V dropped 5 bases and J dropped 2 bases, with 14 bases sitting between them. CDR3 amino acids: CASSINAPPTDTQYF. The CDR3 DNA reads as TGTGCCAGCAGTATTAATGCGCCTCCCACAGATACGCAGTATTTT.

This clonotype has ten or more counts. The rearrangement uses TRBV2 and TRBJ1-3; D gene unclear. CDR1 SNHLY and CDR2 FYNNEI come from the germline V gene. This CDR3 comprises 19 residues. V gave up 9 bases and J gave up 4 bases, with 31 bases separating them. As DNA, the CDR3 is TGTGCCAGTAACGACGGGATAATAAAAAGGGTGGCGAACGGAAACACCATATATTTT. It yields the protein CASNDGIIKRVANGNTIYF.

This clonotype turned up a few times. The chain recombines TRBV29-1 with TRBJ1-1, with TRBD1 as a possible D gene (5 bases). Germline values: CDR1 SQVTM, CDR2 ANQGSEA. V dropped 4 bases and J dropped 0 bases, with 12 bases sitting between them. The CDR3 is 14 residues long. This chain's CDR3 is CSVVQDNVNTEAFF. The CDR3 region has the DNA TGCAGCGTTGTCCAGGACAATGTGAACACTGAAGCTTTCTTT.